Listed below are T cell receptor beta chains from one sample, sequenced in a study of T cell repertoires in cytomegalovirus infection. Their specific antigens are unknown. TCRdb passed the reads through MiXCR, listing each CDR3 protein once. The sample records 570,000 or so distinct CDR3 sequences, approximately 40% being singletons. The starting material was cultured PBMCs, obtained from culture after CMV antigen stimulation. These receptors came from a human donor in good health (CMV status not recorded). Some clones in this sample may be carry-over from other donors' samples. CDR3s include the opening cysteine and the closing phenylalanine or tryptophan. Rows give clone size only sometimes, using once, few, many, or a class for an expanded clone.

clone size	V gene	J gene	CDR3 protein
NA	TRBV6-1	TRBJ2-2	CASSKTGSGELFF
NA	TRBV7-8	TRBJ2-7	CASTGDYFYEQYF
NA	TRBV27	TRBJ1-6	CASSDRGRSPLHF
NA	TRBV6-6	TRBJ2-6	CASSRGSGYSGANVLTF
NA	TRBV19	TRBJ1-5	CASKTQGGNQPQHF
few	TRBV7-2	TRBJ1-2	CASSSGIGYGYTF
NA	TRBV7-8	TRBJ2-5	CASSRTAGETQYF
few	TRBV2	TRBJ1-2	CASSEDRAYGYTF
NA	TRBV18	TRBJ1-5	CASSPGLLPQHF
many	TRBV7-6	TRBJ2-7	CASSLVQPPVYEQYF
NA	TRBV5-4	TRBJ2-5	CASSLGQIQKTQYF
few	TRBV25-1	TRBJ1-2	CASSEGRNYGYTF
NA	TRBV27	TRBJ2-7	CASSFTSGTGEQYF
NA	TRBV5-3	TRBJ2-7	CASSWGAREGRDEQYF
few	TRBV4-3	TRBJ1-4	CASSPSGSGSEKLFF
few	TRBV6-2/TRBV6-3	TRBJ2-3	CASSSAGLEASDTQYF
NA	TRBV29-1	TRBJ1-2	CSVDGGARYGYTF
few	TRBV12-3/TRBV12-4	TRBJ1-4	CASSFRGGEKLFF
NA	TRBV11-1	TRBJ2-1	CASSSWDRWNEQFF
NA	TRBV11-2	TRBJ2-1	CASSLEGVADNEQFF
NA	TRBV29-1	TRBJ1-1	CSVRKTAMNTEAFF
once	TRBV19	TRBJ2-6	CASSVPAPFSAGANVLTF
NA	TRBV20-1	TRBJ2-2	CSATRPGPPSQGSGELFF
NA	TRBV6-2/TRBV6-3	TRBJ2-7	CASSYKGSSYEQYF
few	TRBV7-2	TRBJ2-7	CASSLGHRGYEQYF
NA	TRBV7-9	TRBJ2-1	CASSPFREAPGFF
many	TRBV7-2	TRBJ1-3	CASSPASGNTIYF
NA	TRBV5-1	TRBJ1-2	CASSYDPGADGYTF
once	TRBV28	TRBJ1-6	CASSWTGPSPLHF
many	TRBV7-8	TRBJ2-4	CASSLVGARTKNIQYF
NA	TRBV7-2	TRBJ2-7	CASSVEGARYEQYF
NA	TRBV12-3/TRBV12-4	TRBJ1-2	CASRPPGTPAGYTF
few	TRBV7-2	TRBJ1-4	CASSPQPGVREKLFF
few	TRBV7-9	TRBJ1-1	CASSSNRGTIGAFF
NA	TRBV7-9	TRBJ2-3	CASSAVSGPRDTQYF